This T cell receptor beta chain was documented in a study of blood T cell repertoires in COVID-19. Study at large: From the United States, Italy and Spain came samples of acute and convalescent COVID-19. T cells, B-cell-depleted T cells, or PBMCs supplied cDNA or gDNA.

Some clones are missing from TCRdb's copy, which holds only in-frame ones; the method was immunoSEQ multiplex PCR. Among tens of thousands of clones listed, about 76% were seen once. In germline, CDR1 is MDHEN, CDR2 SYDVKM. The CDR3 contains 14 residues. Germline trimming cut 11 bases from V and 10 bases from J; bases unmatched to any gene: 14. The TCR was taken from a man older than 75 with acute or convalescent COVID-19. Sequencing input: peripheral blood. The genes are TRBV28 and TRBJ1-6, with 7 bases identical to TRBD1. The CDR3: CASALTGERSPLHF. The CDR3 region has the DNA TGTGCCTCCGCCTTAACAGGGGAGAGATCACCCCTCCACTTT.